This TCR beta chain was profiled in a study of blood T cell repertoires in COVID-19. This CDR3 is 18 amino acids long. Trimming cost V 4 bases and J 0 bases, with 22 bases left between them. CDR1 SGHVS and CDR2 FQNEAQ come from the germline V gene. Only in-frame clones appear in the TCRdb table, and some are missing; sequencing was by immunoSEQ multiplex PCR. The data contain 86,000 or so clones, about 95% of them singletons. The receptor was derived from a human donor with active COVID-19. The donor label of this sample is uncertain. The chain has TRBV7-8 and TRBJ2-7, with a tentative D call TRBD2 (5 bases). Sequencing input: peripheral blood. CDR3 in DNA: TGTGCCAGCAGCTCGCCGTACGGAGGCGGGCCGAGCTCCTACGAGCAGTACTTC. It specifies CASSSPYGGGPSSYEQYF.